A selection of T cell receptor beta chains follows, all from one sample in a study of shared clonotypes between healthy human individuals. The assay was immunoSEQ multiplex PCR, and TCRdb's table has in-frame clones only and misses some. The sample contains about 2 million clones, less than 95% of which appear only once. The sample consisted of naive CD8+ T cells sorted from blood. The receptors here all came from a man younger than 35 in good health. Each CDR3 is given with its conserved first and last residue. A D gene is named only where the DNA matches it firmly. Clone sizes are given selectively: once, few, many, or a class where the clone is expanded.

clone size: once; J gene: TRBJ2-1; D gene: TRBD2; V gene: TRBV7-2; CDR3 DNA: TGTGCCAGCAGCCCGAGCGGGGGGTCCTACAATGAGCAGTTCTTC; CDR3 protein: CASSPSGGSYNEQFF
clone size: -; J gene: TRBJ2-1; D gene: -; V gene: TRBV7-6; CDR3 DNA: TGTGCCAGCGCCTCATCCCTCCCCATAGAGCAGTTCTTC; CDR3 protein: CASASSLPIEQFF
clone size: -; J gene: TRBJ2-3; D gene: TRBD2; V gene: TRBV28; CDR3 DNA: TGTGCCAGCAGTCCCGGGTTAGCGGGGGTTTCAGATACGCAGTATTTT; CDR3 protein: CASSPGLAGVSDTQYF
clone size: -; J gene: TRBJ2-2; D gene: -; V gene: TRBV29-1; CDR3 DNA: TGCAGCGTTGAAATCGGGTGGTCCGGGGAGCTGTTTTTT; CDR3 protein: CSVEIGWSGELFF
clone size: -; J gene: TRBJ2-1; D gene: TRBD2; V gene: TRBV4-3; CDR3 DNA: TGCGCCAGCAGCCAAGTGGGGGGGTCCTACAATGAGCAGTTCTTC; CDR3 protein: CASSQVGGSYNEQFF
clone size: -; J gene: TRBJ2-1; D gene: TRBD1; V gene: TRBV27; CDR3 DNA: TGTGCCAGCAGCGTATCCCAGGGGGCGAGAAACAATGAGCAGTTCTTC; CDR3 protein: CASSVSQGARNNEQFF
clone size: -; J gene: TRBJ2-3; D gene: -; V gene: TRBV14; CDR3 DNA: TGTGCCAGCAGCCAATTACAGGGCTATTCCACAGATACGCAGTATTTT; CDR3 protein: CASSQLQGYSTDTQYF
clone size: -; J gene: TRBJ2-5; D gene: -; V gene: TRBV15; CDR3 DNA: TGTGCCACCAGCAGAGTCACAGGAGAGACCCAGTACTTC; CDR3 protein: CATSRVTGETQYF
clone size: -; J gene: TRBJ2-7; D gene: -; V gene: TRBV6-5; CDR3 DNA: TGTGCCACTACACCGGGGAGTATCGACGAGCAGTACTTC; CDR3 protein: CATTPGSIDEQYF
clone size: -; J gene: TRBJ2-7; D gene: -; V gene: TRBV28; CDR3 DNA: TGTGCCAGCAGTCCCCTCTTACGGGACGAGCAGTACTTC; CDR3 protein: CASSPLLRDEQYF
clone size: -; J gene: TRBJ2-7; D gene: -; V gene: TRBV9; CDR3 DNA: TGTGCCAGCAGCGAGACTGGGTACGAGCAGTACTTC; CDR3 protein: CASSETGYEQYF
clone size: -; J gene: TRBJ2-7; D gene: TRBD2; V gene: TRBV11-2; CDR3 DNA: TGTGCCAGCAGCTTCAGTACTAGCGGGACGGCCGAGCAGTACTTC; CDR3 protein: CASSFSTSGTAEQYF
clone size: -; J gene: TRBJ2-3; D gene: TRBD2; V gene: TRBV5-1; CDR3 DNA: TGCGCCAGCAGCTTGACCGGACTAGCCTGGGATACGCAGTATTTT; CDR3 protein: CASSLTGLAWDTQYF
clone size: -; J gene: TRBJ1-3; D gene: -; V gene: TRBV4-1; CDR3 DNA: TGCGCCAGCAGCCTCCGGGACGTTGACTCTGGAAACACCATATATTTT; CDR3 protein: CASSLRDVDSGNTIYF
clone size: -; J gene: TRBJ2-1; D gene: TRBD2; V gene: TRBV4-1; CDR3 DNA: TGCGCCAGCAGCCAAGATCTGAGGGAGGGCGAGCAGTTCTTC; CDR3 protein: CASSQDLREGEQFF
clone size: -; J gene: TRBJ1-1; D gene: -; V gene: TRBV7-9; CDR3 DNA: TGTGCCAGCAGCTTAGTAGAGTTGGCTGAAGCTTTCTTT; CDR3 protein: CASSLVELAEAFF
clone size: -; J gene: TRBJ1-2; D gene: -; V gene: TRBV6-5; CDR3 DNA: TGTGCCAGCAGTTACTCAACGGGGGATGGCTACACCTTC; CDR3 protein: CASSYSTGDGYTF
clone size: -; J gene: TRBJ1-1; D gene: -; V gene: TRBV5-1; CDR3 DNA: TGCGCCAGCCGCCCCGGGACGGATAACACTGAAGCTTTCTTT; CDR3 protein: CASRPGTDNTEAFF
clone size: once; J gene: TRBJ1-2; D gene: TRBD1; V gene: TRBV29-1; CDR3 DNA: TGCAGCGTTGAAAACCAGGGGGGCTTCGGCTACACCTTC; CDR3 protein: CSVENQGGFGYTF
clone size: -; J gene: TRBJ2-5; D gene: -; V gene: TRBV7-9; CDR3 DNA: TGTGCCAGCAGCTTGAAAGTGGAGACCCAGTACTTC; CDR3 protein: CASSLKVETQYF
clone size: -; J gene: TRBJ2-6; D gene: -; V gene: TRBV6-5; CDR3 DNA: TGTGCCAGCAGTTACGCTGGGGCCAACGTCCTGACTTTC; CDR3 protein: CASSYAGANVLTF
clone size: -; J gene: TRBJ2-1; D gene: TRBD1; V gene: TRBV27; CDR3 DNA: TGTGCCAGCAGTTTATCAATGACAGGGCGAAACAATGAGCAGTTCTTC; CDR3 protein: CASSLSMTGRNNEQFF